One and the same sample provided the 21 T cell receptor beta chains below, sequenced in a study of blood T cell repertoires in COVID-19. Sequenced by immunoSEQ multiplex PCR; TCRdb stores in-frame clones only, minus some. The table includes about 200,000 clones, about 94% detected once. Material for sequencing was peripheral blood. These receptor sequences come from a man aged 55-75 years with COVID-19, enrolled during active disease.

The table lists this clone with a count of one. The chain uses TRBV9 and TRBJ1-6; D may be TRBD1 (6 bases). The germline CDR1 and CDR2 sequences are SGDLS and YYNGEE. This CDR3 spans 14 amino acids. V lost 5 bases to trimming and J lost 6 bases, with 12 bases between them. The CDR3 DNA reads TGTGCCAGCAGAGGGGGTTCTAGTAATTCACCCCTCCACTTT. Its protein product is CASRGGSSNSPLHF.

The rearrangement uses TRBV11-2 and TRBJ1-4; D is undetermined. CDR3 length: 12 residues. The V end lost 11 bases, the J end lost 8 bases, and 15 bases lay between the germline ends. From germline, CDR1 is SGHAT and CDR2 FQNNGV. The CDR3 region is CARGSREEKLFF. Written as DNA, the CDR3 is TGTGCCCGCGGCAGCCGGGAGGAAAAACTGTTTTTT.

Turning to this clone: The same CDR3 can be traced to other DNA sequences in this sample. The chain carries TRBV7-2 and TRBJ2-7; 10 nucleotides match TRBD2. The germline gives CDR1 SGHTA, CDR2 FQGNSA. The V segment lost 5 bases and the J segment 0 bases; nucleotides outside the gene matches: 4. This CDR3 has 15 residues. This CDR3 is CASSTRTSGSYEQYF. The CDR3 coding sequence is TGTGCCAGCAGCACCAGGACTAGCGGCTCCTACGAGCAGTACTTC.

The sample holds one count of this clone. V gene TRBV3-1 (or the pseudogene TRBV3-2) combines with J gene TRBJ2-2; D gene uncertain. This CDR3 spans 13 amino acids. V lost 1 base and J 6 bases, leaving 6 bases between the germline ends. Germline lookup yields CDR1 LGHDT and CDR2 YNNKEL (reference sequence). DNA for the CDR3: TGTGCCAGCAGCCAAGTCCCGTCCGGGGAGCTGTTTTTT. Amino acids: CASSQVPSGELFF.

The chain couples TRBV18 to TRBJ1-2; tentatively, D is TRBD1 (5 bases). This CDR3 is built from 16 residues. Trimming left V 3 bases short and J 2 bases short, with 16 bases between. The germline V gene encodes CDR1 KGHSH and CDR2 LQKENI. This CDR3 reads CASSPSPGRGNYGYTF. The DNA of the CDR3 is TGTGCCAGCTCACCTTCACCCGGGAGGGGAAACTATGGCTACACCTTC.

V usage is TRBV9 and J usage is TRBJ1-1; 9 bases map to TRBD1. The length of the CDR3 is 12 residues. The germline V gene has CDR1 SGDLS and CDR2 YYNGEE. V shed 5 bases and J 10 bases; nucleotides not matched to a gene: 6. CDR3 amino acids: CASRATGGPAFF. DNA for the CDR3: TGTGCCAGCAGAGCGACAGGGGGTCCAGCTTTCTTT.

The V call is TRBV6-2 or TRBV6-3, the J call TRBJ1-1; TRBD1 aligns across 7 bases. Trimming removed 6 bases from V and 1 base from J; junction bases left unmatched: 5. The CDR3 contains 14 residues. CDR1 is MNHEY, CDR2 SVGEGT, per germline. CDR3 loop: CASRPYRGNTEAFF. The CDR3 DNA reads as TGTGCCAGCAGACCTTACAGGGGGAACACTGAAGCTTTCTTT.

The chain uses TRBV10-3 and TRBJ2-2; 7 nucleotides match TRBD2. The CDR3 is made up of 15 amino acids. The germline V gene encodes CDR1 ENHRY and CDR2 SYGVKD. J lost 6 bases, V lost 3 bases, and 7 bases had no gene match. CDR3 region: CAISDRGGVPGELFF. The CDR3 bases are TGTGCCATCAGTGATCGTGGGGGGGTCCCCGGGGAGCTGTTTTTT.

The sample holds one count of this clone. The chain joins TRBV4-1 to TRBJ1-4; the D is unclear. The CDR3 is 17 amino acids. CDR1 and CDR2 from the germline V gene are MGHRA and YSYEKL. Deletions cut 0 bases from V and 12 bases from J, with 23 bases between. The CDR3 is CASSQDLGRPDTDQLFF. The DNA for the CDR3 is TGCGCCAGCAGCCAAGATCTGGGTCGGCCCGACACTGATCAACTGTTTTTT.

The chain carries TRBV11-2 and TRBJ2-7; TRBD2 matches at 8 bases. Losses at the gene ends were 7 bases for V and 2 bases for J; bases not matched to a gene: 16. Germline V gene lookup returns CDR1 SGHAT and CDR2 FQNNGV. CDR3 length: 17 amino acids. This CDR3 reads CASNAGGAGGRTYEQYF. CDR3 DNA sequence: TGTGCCAGCAATGCCGGGGGCGCGGGGGGCCGAACCTACGAGCAGTACTTC.

V gene TRBV24-1 combines with J gene TRBJ2-3, with D unresolved. V was trimmed by 3 bases and J by 4 bases, leaving 7 bases between them. The length of the CDR3 is 13 residues. Germline assignment: CDR1 KGHDR and CDR2 SFDVKD. This CDR3 reads CATSDDISDTQYF. CDR3 DNA sequence: TGTGCCACCAGTGATGACATATCAGATACGCAGTATTTT.

The chain employs TRBV5-8 and TRBJ1-1, with D possibly TRBD1 on 6 matching bases. The V gene lost 3 bases and the J gene lost 1 base, with 10 bases spanning the gap. This CDR3 region has 14 residues. The germline CDR1 and CDR2 sequences are SGHTS and YDEGEE. Here the CDR3 DNA reads TGTGCCAGCAGCTCGGTGACAGGGAACACTGAAGCTTTCTTT. This sequence encodes CASSSVTGNTEAFF.

The chain recombines TRBV11-2 with TRBJ2-7; possibly TRBD2 for D (5 bases). Deletions cut 1 base from V and 5 bases from J, with 9 bases between. Germline V gene sequence: CDR1 SGHAT, CDR2 FQNNGV. The CDR3 sequence is 13 residues long. The CDR3 DNA reads TGTGCCAGCAGCTTAGGAGCGGTTCACGAGCAGTACTTC. Translation: CASSLGAVHEQYF. Complete variable domain (other parts from reference TRBV11-2 and TRBJ2-7): EAGVAQSPRYKIIEKRQSVAFWCNPISGHATLYWYQQILGQGPKLLIQFQNNGVVDDSQLPKDRFSAERLKGVDSTLKIQPAKLEDSAVYLCASSLGAVHEQYFGPGTRLTVT.

The chain is built from TRBV5-5 and TRBJ1-1; 7 bases align to TRBD1. V gave up 4 bases and J gave up 1 base; unmatched junction bases: 13. This CDR3 comprises 17 residues. Germline V gene sequence: CDR1 SGHKS, CDR2 YYEKEE (reference sequence). The CDR3 DNA reads as TGTGCCAGCAGCCACCTCCCGCCAGGGGGGTCGAACACTGAAGCTTTCTTT. Translation gives CASSHLPPGGSNTEAFF. Drawing the rest from reference TRBV5-5 and TRBJ1-1, the complete variable domain is DAGVTQSPTHLIKTRGQQVTLRCSPISGHKSVSWYQQVLGQGPQFIFQYYEKEERGRGNFPDRFSARQFPNYSSELNVNALLLGDSALYLCASSHLPPGGSNTEAFFGQGTRLTVV.

The chain links TRBV3-1 (or the pseudogene TRBV3-2) to TRBJ2-7; D perhaps matches TRBD2 (6 bases). Per germline, CDR1 LGHDT and CDR2 YNNKEL (reference sequence). This CDR3 region has 13 residues. The V gene lost 10 bases and the J gene lost 6 bases, with 19 bases spanning the gap. Here the CDR3 reads CATTDYSSAEQYF. For the CDR3, the DNA is TGTGCCACCACGGACTACAGTTCCGCCGAGCAGTACTTC.

The chain employs TRBV3-1 (or the pseudogene TRBV3-2) and TRBJ2-7, with TRBD2 matching over 9 bases. The CDR3 totals 15 residues. Germline V CDR1 and CDR2: LGHDT, YNNKEL (reference sequence). V shed 1 base, J shed 4 bases, and the junction held 5 bases outside the gene matches. The CDR3 loop reads CASSQVTSGQYEQYF. Written as DNA, the CDR3 is TGTGCCAGCAGCCAAGTTACTAGCGGGCAGTACGAGCAGTACTTC.

A word on this clone: An end of the junction does not agree with germline; a read error may underlie this. For the CDR3, the DNA is TGTGCTAGCAGCTCAGGACTAGCGGGGGGGTTGACGCAGTATTTT. Its protein is CASSSGLAGGLTQYF. V and J are TRBV7-7 and TRBJ2-3; 15 nucleotides agree with TRBD2. This CDR3 has 15 amino acids. CDR1 is SSHAT and CDR2 is FNYEAQ in the germline V gene (reference sequence). Looking up the rest from reference TRBV7-7 and TRBJ2-3 gives the full variable domain: GAGVSQSPRYKVTKRGQDVTLRCDPISSHATLYWYQQALGQGPEFLTYFNYEAQPDKSGLPSDRFSAERPEGSISTLTIQRTEQRDSAMYRCASSSGLAGGLTQYFGPGTRLTVL.

The rearrangement uses TRBV7-2 and TRBJ1-2, with D perhaps TRBD1 (5 bases). Germline CDR1 reads SGHTA; CDR2 reads FQGNSA. This CDR3 is built from 16 residues. The V gene lost 6 bases and the J gene lost 0 bases, with 17 bases spanning the gap. The CDR3 DNA follows: TGTGCCAGCAGGACCGGACGGACGGGGGCTAACTATGGCTACACCTTC. This encodes CASRTGRTGANYGYTF.

This clone was recorded only once. This sequence joins TRBV27 and TRBJ2-2, with 15 bases aligning to TRBD2. V lost 3 bases to trimming and J lost 3 bases; unmatched junction nucleotides: 8. Germline V gene data show CDR1 as MNHEY and CDR2 as SMNVEV (reference sequence). The CDR3 spans 19 residues. CDR3 amino acids: CASSFSRTSGRAHTGELFF. The CDR3 coding sequence is TGTGCCAGCAGTTTTTCTAGGACTAGCGGGAGGGCCCACACCGGGGAGCTGTTTTTT.

This clone was seen repeatedly, ten times or more. V is TRBV30 and J is TRBJ1-1; the D is unclear. Per germline, CDR1 GTSNPN and CDR2 SVGIG (reference sequence). CDR3 length equals 13 residues. The V gene lost 8 bases and the J gene lost 0 bases, with 13 bases spanning the gap. The CDR3 loop is CAEKPSVNTEAFF. The CDR3 DNA sequence: TGTGCCGAAAAACCTTCGGTGAACACTGAAGCTTTCTTT. The full variable domain, in which reference TRBV30 and TRBJ1-1 provide the parts outside the CDR3, is SQTIHQWPATLVQPVGSPLSLECTVEGTSNPNLYWYRQAAGRGLQLLFYSVGIGQISSEVPQNLSASRPQDRQFILSSKKLLLSDSGFYLCAEKPSVNTEAFFGQGTRLTVV.

The rearrangement links TRBV7-2 to TRBJ2-7; the match to TRBD2 covers 8 bases. Germline trimming cut 2 bases from V and 4 bases from J; bases unmatched to any gene: 7. The V gene's germline CDR1 is SGHTA and CDR2 FQGNSA. CDR3 length: 15 amino acids. CDR3 amino acids: CASSLLQAGEYEQYF. In DNA, the CDR3 is TGTGCCAGCAGCTTACTTCAAGCGGGAGAGTACGAGCAGTACTTC. The full variable domain, rest sourced from reference TRBV7-2 and TRBJ2-7, is GAGVSQSPSNKVTEKGKDVELRCDPISGHTALYWYRQSLGQGLEFLIYFQGNSAPDKSGLPSDRFSAERTGGSVSTLTIQRTQQEDSAVYLCASSLLQAGEYEQYFGPGTRLTVT.